This T cell receptor beta chain was observed in a study of CD8+ T cells in alopecia areata. Whole-study results and caveats: Scalp samples also yield sequences from resident alphabeta T cells of normal skin. Relative to normal scalp, lesional scalp, especially alopecia totalis/universalis, showed higher clonality.

RNA extraction and reverse transcription yielded cDNA as sequencing template. TCRdb's copy holds only in-frame clones and misses some; the assay was immunoSEQ multiplex PCR. The sample lists hundreds of thousands of clones, around 62% occurring once. Trimming removed 1 base at V and 8 bases at J, with 23 bases between. From germline, CDR1 is MGHRA and CDR2 YSYEKL. This CDR3 comprises 17 residues. This clone was detected a few times. Its antigen is unidentified. The TCR sequence derives from a human donor with alopecia areata. The chain carries TRBV4-1 and TRBJ1-2; D is perhaps TRBD1 (5 bases). The sequencing here drew on CD4+ T cells sorted from blood, taken at week 0. The CDR3 nucleotides read TGCGCCAGCAGCCAAGGACAGACGAACAAGCCCAAACTCGGCTACACCTTC. It codes for CASSQGQTNKPKLGYTF.